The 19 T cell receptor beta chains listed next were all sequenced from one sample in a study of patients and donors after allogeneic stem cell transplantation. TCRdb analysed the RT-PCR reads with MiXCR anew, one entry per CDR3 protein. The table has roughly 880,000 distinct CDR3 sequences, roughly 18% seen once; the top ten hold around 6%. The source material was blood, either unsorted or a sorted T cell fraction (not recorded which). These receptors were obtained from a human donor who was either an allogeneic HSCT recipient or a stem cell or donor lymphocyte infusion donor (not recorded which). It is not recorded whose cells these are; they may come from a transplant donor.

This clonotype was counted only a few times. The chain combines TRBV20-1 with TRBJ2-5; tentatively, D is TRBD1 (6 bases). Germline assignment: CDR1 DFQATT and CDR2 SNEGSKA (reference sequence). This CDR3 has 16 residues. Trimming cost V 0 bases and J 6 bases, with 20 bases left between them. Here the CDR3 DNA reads TGCAGTGCTAGAGAAGTCTTGGGAAGGGGGAAGCAGACCCAGTACTTC. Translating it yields CSAREVLGRGKQTQYF.

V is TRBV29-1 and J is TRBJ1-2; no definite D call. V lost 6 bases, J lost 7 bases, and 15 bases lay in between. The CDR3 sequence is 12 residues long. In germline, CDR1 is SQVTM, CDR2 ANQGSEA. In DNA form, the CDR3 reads TGCAGCGTCCCCGCCAGGACGGGTGGCTACACCTTC. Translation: CSVPARTGGYTF.

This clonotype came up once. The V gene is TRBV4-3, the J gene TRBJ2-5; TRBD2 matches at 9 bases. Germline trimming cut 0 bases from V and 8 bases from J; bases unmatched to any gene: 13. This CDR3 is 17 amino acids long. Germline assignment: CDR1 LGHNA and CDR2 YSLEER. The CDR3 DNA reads TGCGCCAGCAGCCAAGAGCTGGCGGGGGGGCTGAAGAGAACCCAGTACTTC. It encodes CASSQELAGGLKRTQYF.

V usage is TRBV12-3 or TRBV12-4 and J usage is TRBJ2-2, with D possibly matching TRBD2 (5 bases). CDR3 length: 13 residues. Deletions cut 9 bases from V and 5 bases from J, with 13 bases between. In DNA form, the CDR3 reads TGTGCCAGTTTAGAGGGTTGGACCGGGGAGCTGTTTTTT. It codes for CASLEGWTGELFF.

CDR3 DNA: TGCGCCAGCAGCTACGGGATATACAATGAGCAGTTCTTC. Translated, it gives CASSYGIYNEQFF. The V gene is TRBV4-3, the J gene TRBJ2-1; D possibly corresponds to TRBD2 (5 bases). Germline assignment: CDR1 LGHNA and CDR2 YSLEER. CDR3 length: 13 residues. The V end lost 5 bases, the J end lost 4 bases, and 9 bases lay between the germline ends.

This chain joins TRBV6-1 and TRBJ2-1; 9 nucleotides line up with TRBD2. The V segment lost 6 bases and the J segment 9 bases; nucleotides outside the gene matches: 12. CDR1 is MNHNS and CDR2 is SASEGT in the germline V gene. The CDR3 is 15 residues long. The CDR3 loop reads CASSRGVAGVSEQFF. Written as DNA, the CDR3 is TGTGCCAGCAGCCGCGGGGTAGCGGGAGTGTCTGAGCAGTTCTTC.

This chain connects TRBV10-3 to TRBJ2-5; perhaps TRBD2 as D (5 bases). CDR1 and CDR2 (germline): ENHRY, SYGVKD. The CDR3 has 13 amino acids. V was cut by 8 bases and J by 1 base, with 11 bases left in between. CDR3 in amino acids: CAIGRGGQETQYF. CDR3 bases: TGTGCCATCGGTCGCGGAGGCCAAGAGACCCAGTACTTC.

The CDR3 reads CSARDPFRLVNEQFF. CDR3 DNA: TGCAGTGCTAGAGATCCGTTCAGACTAGTCAATGAGCAGTTCTTC. The chain couples TRBV20-1 to TRBJ2-1; D possibly corresponds to TRBD2 (6 bases). The CDR3 runs 15 residues. With 0 bases removed from V and 6 bases from J, the gap between germline ends came to 15 bases. Germline loops: CDR1 DFQATT, CDR2 SNEGSKA (reference sequence).

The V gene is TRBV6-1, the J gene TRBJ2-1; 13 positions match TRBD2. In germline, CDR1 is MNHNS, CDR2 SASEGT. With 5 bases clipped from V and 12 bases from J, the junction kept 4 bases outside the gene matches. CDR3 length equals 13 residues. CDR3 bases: TGTGCCAGCAGTCCCGGGACTAGCGGGATGCAGTTCTTC. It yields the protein CASSPGTSGMQFF.

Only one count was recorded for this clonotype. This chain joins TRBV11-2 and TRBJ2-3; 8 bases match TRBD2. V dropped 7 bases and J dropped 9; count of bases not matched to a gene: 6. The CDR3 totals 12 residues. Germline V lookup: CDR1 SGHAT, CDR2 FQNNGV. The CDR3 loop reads CASTKAGVTQYF. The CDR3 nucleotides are TGTGCCAGCACCAAAGCGGGGGTCACGCAGTATTTT.

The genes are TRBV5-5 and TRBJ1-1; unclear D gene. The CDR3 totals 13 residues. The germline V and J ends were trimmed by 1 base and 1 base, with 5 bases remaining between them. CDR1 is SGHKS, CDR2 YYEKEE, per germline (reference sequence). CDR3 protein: CASSLLANTEAFF. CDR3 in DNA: TGTGCCAGCAGCTTGTTGGCGAACACTGAAGCTTTCTTT.

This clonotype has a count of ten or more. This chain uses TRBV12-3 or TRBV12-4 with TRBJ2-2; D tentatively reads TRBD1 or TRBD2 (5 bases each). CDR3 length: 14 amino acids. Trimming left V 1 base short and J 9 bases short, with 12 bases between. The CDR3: CASSLGPGRRELFF. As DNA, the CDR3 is TGTGCCAGCAGTTTAGGCCCGGGACGACGGGAGCTGTTTTTT.

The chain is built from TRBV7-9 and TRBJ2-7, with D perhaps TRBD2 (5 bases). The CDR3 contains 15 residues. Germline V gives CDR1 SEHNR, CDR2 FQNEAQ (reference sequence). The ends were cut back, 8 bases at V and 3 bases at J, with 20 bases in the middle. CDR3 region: CASVDSAGLRYEQYF. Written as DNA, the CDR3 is TGTGCCAGCGTCGATTCCGCGGGCCTCCGCTACGAGCAGTACTTC.

The DNA of the CDR3 is TGTGCCAGCAGCCCTGTTGCGGCAGATACGCAGTATTTT. Its protein product is CASSPVAADTQYF. V and J are TRBV5-6 and TRBJ2-3; D is unclear. Germline values: CDR1 SGHDT, CDR2 YYEEEE. The CDR3 length is 13 residues. Trimming cost V 4 bases and J 4 bases, with 10 bases left between them.

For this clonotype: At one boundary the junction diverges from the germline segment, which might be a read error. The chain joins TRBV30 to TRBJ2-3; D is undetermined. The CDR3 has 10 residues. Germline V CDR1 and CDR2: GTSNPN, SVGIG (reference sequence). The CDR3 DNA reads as TGTGCTTGGAGCACAGATACGCAGTATTTT. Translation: CAWSTDTQYF.

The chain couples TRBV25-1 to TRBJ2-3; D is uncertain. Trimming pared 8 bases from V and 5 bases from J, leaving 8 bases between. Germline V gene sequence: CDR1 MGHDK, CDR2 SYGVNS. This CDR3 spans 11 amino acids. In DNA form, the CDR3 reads TGTGCCAGCCGTGCCGTAGATACGCAGTATTTT. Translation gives CASRAVDTQYF.

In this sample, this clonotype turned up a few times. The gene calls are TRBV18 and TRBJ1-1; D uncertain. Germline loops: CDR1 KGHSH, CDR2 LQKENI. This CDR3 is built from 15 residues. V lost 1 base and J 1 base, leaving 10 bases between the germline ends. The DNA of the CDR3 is TGTGCCAGCTCACCACGAAGTAGCAAGAACACTGAAGCTTTCTTT. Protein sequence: CASSPRSSKNTEAFF. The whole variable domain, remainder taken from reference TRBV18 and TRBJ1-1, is NAGVMQNPRHLVRRRGQEARLRCSPMKGHSHVYWYRQLPEEGLKFMVYLQKENIIDESGMPKERFSAEFPKEGPSILRIQQVVRGDSAAYFCASSPRSSKNTEAFFGQGTRLTVV.

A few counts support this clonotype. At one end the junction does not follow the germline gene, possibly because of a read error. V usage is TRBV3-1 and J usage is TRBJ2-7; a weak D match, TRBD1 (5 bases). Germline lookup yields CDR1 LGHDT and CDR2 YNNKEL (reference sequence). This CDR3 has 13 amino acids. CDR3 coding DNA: TGTGCCAGCAGCCAAGAGACAGCTGACCCTTATCACTTC. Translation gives CASSQETADPYHF.

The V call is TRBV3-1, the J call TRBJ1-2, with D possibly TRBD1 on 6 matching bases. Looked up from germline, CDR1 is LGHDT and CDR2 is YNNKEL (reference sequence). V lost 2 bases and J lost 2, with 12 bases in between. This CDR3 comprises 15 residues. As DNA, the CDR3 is TGTGCCAGCAGCCAAAGTGAAACAGGGAACTATGGCTACACCTTC. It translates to CASSQSETGNYGYTF.